This T cell receptor (beta chain) was observed in a study of cytomegalovirus exposure and HLA in healthy donors. About the research overall: From 150 million to 200 million T cells, an earlier analysis saw roughly 100 million unique TCR beta sequences. There were some 410 genotyped donors. Of these, about 81% fell in the genetic ancestry cluster associated with self-reported Caucasian donors.

PCR involved 60 Vbeta and 13 Jbeta primers. Sequencing was performed with immunoSEQ multiplex PCR; in TCRdb, only in-frame clones are kept and a portion is missing. Here the sample spans tens of thousands of clones, more than 70% being singletons. The CDR3 runs to 16 residues. CDR1 is SGHDT and CDR2 is YYEEEE in the germline V gene. V was clipped by 3 bases and J by 2 bases; unmatched bases: 7. The chain links TRBV5-6 to TRBJ2-1, with TRBD2 identical over 8 bases. The sequencing sample was made of PBMCs. The clonotype comes from a woman between 40 and 55 years old in good health and CMV-seropositive. CDR3 region: CASSSIRGGAYNEQFF. Here the CDR3 DNA reads TGTGCCAGCAGCTCGATACGGGGGGGAGCCTACAATGAGCAGTTCTTC.